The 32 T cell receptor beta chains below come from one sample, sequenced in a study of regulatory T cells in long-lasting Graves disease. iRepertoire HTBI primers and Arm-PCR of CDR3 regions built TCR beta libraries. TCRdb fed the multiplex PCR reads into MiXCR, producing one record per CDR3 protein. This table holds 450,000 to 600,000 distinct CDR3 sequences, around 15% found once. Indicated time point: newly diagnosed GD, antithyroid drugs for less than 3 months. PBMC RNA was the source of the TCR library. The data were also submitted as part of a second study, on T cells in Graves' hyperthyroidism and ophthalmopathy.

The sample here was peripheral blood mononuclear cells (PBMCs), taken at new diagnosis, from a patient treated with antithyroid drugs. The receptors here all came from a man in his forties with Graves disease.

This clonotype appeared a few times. Written as DNA, the CDR3 is TGTGCCAGCAGGCAGGGGGCTACCGGGGAGCTGTTTTTT. Residues: CASRQGATGELFF. The V and J genes are TRBV28 and TRBJ2-2; 8 bases are shared with TRBD1. After removal of 6 bases from V and 5 bases from J, the junction contained 2 bases not matched to a gene. The CDR3 is made up of 13 amino acids. CDR1 is MDHEN and CDR2 is SYDVKM in the germline V gene. Full variable domain (remainder filled in from reference TRBV28 and TRBJ2-2): DVKVTQSSRYLVKRTGEKVFLECVQDMDHENMFWYRQDPGLGLRLIYFSYDVKMKEKGDIPEGYSVSREKKERFSLILESASTNQTSMYLCASRQGATGELFFGEGSRLTVL.

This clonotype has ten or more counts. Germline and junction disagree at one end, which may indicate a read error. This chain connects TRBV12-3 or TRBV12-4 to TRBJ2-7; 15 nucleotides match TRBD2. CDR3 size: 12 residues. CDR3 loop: CASSPGTSGRNF. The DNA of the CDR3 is TGTGCCAGCAGTCCCGGGACTAGCGGGAGGAACTTC.

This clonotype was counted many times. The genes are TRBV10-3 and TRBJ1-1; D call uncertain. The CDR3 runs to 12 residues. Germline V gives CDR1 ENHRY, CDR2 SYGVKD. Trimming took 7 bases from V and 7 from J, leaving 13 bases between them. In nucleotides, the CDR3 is TGTGCCATCAACCGTGAGGGAGGTGAAGCTTTCTTT. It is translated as CAINREGGEAFF.

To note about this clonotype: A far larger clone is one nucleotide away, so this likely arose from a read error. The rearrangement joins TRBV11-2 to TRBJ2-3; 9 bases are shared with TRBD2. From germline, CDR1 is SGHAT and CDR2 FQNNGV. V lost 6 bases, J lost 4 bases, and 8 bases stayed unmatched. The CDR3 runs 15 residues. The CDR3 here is CASRPGTSRSDTQYF. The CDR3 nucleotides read TGTGCCAGCAGACCTGGGACTAGCAGATCAGATACGCAGTATTTT.

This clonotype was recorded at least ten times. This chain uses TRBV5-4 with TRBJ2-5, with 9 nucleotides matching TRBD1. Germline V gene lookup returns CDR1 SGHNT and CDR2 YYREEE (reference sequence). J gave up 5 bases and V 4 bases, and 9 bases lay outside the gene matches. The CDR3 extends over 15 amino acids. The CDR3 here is CASSDGQGLKETQYF. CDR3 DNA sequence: TGTGCCAGCAGCGACGGACAGGGGCTGAAGGAGACCCAGTACTTC. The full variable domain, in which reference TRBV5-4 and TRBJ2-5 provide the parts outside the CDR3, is ETGVTQSPTHLIKTRGQQVTLRCSSQSGHNTVSWYQQALGQGPQFIFQYYREEENGRGNFPPRFSGLQFPNYSSELNVNALELDDSALYLCASSDGQGLKETQYFGPGTRLLVL.

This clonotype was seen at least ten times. The CDR3 loop is CASSRGAGYNEQFF. DNA of the CDR3: TGTGCCAGCAGCCGAGGGGCGGGTTACAATGAGCAGTTCTTC. The J gene is TRBJ2-1, the V gene TRBV27; tentatively, D is TRBD1 or TRBD2 (5 bases each). Trimming cost V 6 bases and J 4 bases, with 13 bases left between them. The germline V gene encodes CDR1 MNHEY and CDR2 SMNVEV (reference sequence). This CDR3 has 14 amino acids.

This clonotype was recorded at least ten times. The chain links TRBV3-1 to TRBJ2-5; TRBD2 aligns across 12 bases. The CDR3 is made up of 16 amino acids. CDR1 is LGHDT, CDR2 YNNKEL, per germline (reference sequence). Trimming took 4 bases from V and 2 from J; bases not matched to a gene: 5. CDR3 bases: TGTGCCAGCAGCCCCGACCTAGCGGGAGGGCAAGAGACCCAGTACTTC. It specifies CASSPDLAGGQETQYF.

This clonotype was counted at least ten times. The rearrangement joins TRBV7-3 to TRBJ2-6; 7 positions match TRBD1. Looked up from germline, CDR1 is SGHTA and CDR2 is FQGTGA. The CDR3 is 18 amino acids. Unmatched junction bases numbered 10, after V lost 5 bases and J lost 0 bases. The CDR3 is CASSPRGQSNSGANVLTF. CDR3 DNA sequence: TGTGCCAGCAGCCCACGGGGACAGTCCAACTCTGGGGCCAACGTCCTGACTTTC.

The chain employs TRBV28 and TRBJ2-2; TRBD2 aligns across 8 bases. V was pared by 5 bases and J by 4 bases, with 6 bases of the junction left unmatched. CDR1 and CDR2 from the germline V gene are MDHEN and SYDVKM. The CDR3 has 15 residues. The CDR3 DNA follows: TGTGCCAGCAGTGGAACCGCGGGGGGCACCGGGGAGCTGTTTTTT. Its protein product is CASSGTAGGTGELFF.

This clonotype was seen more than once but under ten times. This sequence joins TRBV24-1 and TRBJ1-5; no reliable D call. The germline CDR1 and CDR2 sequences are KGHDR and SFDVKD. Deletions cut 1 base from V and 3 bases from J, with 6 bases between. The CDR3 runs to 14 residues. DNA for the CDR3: TGTGCCACCAGTGATTTTTTCGCCAATCAGCCCCAGCATTTT. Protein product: CATSDFFANQPQHF.

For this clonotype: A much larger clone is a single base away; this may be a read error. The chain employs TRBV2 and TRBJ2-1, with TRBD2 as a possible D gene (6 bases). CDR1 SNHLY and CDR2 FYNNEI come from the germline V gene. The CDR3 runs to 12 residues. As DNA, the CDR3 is TGTGCCAGCAGTGGAACCGGGAGTGAGCAGCTCTTC. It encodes CASSGTGSEQLF.

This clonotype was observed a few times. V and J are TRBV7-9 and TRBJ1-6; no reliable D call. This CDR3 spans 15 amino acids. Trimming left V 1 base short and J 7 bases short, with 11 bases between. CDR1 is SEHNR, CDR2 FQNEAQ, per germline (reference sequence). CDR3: CASSLGRGRNSPLHF. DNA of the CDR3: TGTGCCAGCAGCTTAGGACGGGGTAGGAATTCACCCCTCCACTTT.

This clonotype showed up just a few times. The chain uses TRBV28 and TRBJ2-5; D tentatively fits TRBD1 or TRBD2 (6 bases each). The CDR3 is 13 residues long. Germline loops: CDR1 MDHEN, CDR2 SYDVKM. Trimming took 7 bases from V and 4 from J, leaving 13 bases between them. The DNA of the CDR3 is TGTGCCAGCAACCCGGGGGCCCCAGAGACCCAGTACTTC. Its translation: CASNPGAPETQYF.

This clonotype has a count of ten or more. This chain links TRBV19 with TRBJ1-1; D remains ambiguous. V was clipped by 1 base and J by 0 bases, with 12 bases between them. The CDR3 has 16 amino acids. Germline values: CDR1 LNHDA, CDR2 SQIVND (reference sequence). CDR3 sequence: CASSIAYDSMNTEAFF. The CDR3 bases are TGTGCCAGTAGTATAGCTTACGACTCGATGAACACTGAAGCTTTCTTT.

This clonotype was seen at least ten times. CDR3 coding DNA: TGTGCTAGTGGTTTGCCGAGGACAGAGCACGTCGCCGGGGAGCTGTTTTTT. Its translation: CASGLPRTEHVAGELFF. The chain employs TRBV12-5 and TRBJ2-2; maybe TRBD1 (6 bases). The CDR3 loop spans 17 amino acids. V shed 2 bases and J shed 6 bases, with 19 bases lying between them. CDR1 is LGHNT and CDR2 is FRNRAP in the germline V gene.

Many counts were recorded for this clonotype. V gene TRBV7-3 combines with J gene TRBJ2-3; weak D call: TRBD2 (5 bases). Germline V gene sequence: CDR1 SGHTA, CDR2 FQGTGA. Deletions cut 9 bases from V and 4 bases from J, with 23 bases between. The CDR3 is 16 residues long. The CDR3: CARSAYGSGPPDTQYF. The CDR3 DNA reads TGTGCCAGATCCGCGTATGGGAGTGGCCCCCCAGATACGCAGTATTTT.

The chain's CDR3 is CASSRPGTSGQETQYF. The DNA for the CDR3 is TGTGCCAGCAGTAGACCCGGGACTAGCGGACAAGAGACCCAGTACTTC. V usage is TRBV27 and J usage is TRBJ2-5; 11 bases align to TRBD2. With 5 bases clipped from V and 2 bases from J, the junction kept 7 bases outside the gene matches. The germline gives CDR1 MNHEY, CDR2 SMNVEV (reference sequence). The CDR3 consists of 16 residues.

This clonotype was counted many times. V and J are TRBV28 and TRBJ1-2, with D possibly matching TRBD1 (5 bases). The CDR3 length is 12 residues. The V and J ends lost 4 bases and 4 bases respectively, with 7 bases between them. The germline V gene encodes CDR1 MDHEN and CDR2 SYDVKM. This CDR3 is CASSSGGYGYTF. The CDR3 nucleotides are TGTGCCAGCAGTTCGGGGGGCTATGGCTACACCTTC.

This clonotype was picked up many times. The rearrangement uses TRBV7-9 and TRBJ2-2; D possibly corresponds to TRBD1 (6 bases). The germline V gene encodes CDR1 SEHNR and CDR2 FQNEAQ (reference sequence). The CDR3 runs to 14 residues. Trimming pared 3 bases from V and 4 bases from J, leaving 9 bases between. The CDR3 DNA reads TGTGCCAGCAGCTTTACAGGGTCCACCGGGGAGCTGTTTTTT. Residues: CASSFTGSTGELFF.

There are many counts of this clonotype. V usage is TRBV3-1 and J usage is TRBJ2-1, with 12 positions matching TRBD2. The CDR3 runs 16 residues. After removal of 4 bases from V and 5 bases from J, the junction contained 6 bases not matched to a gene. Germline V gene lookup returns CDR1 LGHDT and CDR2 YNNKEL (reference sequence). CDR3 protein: CASSLVLAGGHNEQFF. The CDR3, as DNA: TGTGCCAGCAGCCTAGTGCTAGCGGGAGGGCACAATGAGCAGTTCTTC.

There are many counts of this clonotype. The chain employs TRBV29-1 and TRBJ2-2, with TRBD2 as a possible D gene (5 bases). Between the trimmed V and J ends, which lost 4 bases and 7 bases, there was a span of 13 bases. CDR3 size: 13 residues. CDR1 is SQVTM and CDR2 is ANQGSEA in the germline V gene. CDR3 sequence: CSVVDGIGGELFF. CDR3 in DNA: TGCAGCGTTGTAGACGGGATCGGCGGGGAGCTGTTTTTT.

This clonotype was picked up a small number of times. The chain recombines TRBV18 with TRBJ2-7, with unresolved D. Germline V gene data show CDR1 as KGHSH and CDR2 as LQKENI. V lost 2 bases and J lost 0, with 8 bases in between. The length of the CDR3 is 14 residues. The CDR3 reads CASSPYLDSYEQYF. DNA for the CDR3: TGTGCCAGCTCACCATACCTGGACTCCTACGAGCAGTACTTC.

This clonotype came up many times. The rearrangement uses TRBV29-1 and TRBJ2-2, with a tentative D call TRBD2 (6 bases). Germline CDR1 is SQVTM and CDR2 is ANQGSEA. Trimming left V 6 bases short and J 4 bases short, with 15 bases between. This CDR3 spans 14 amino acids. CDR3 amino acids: CSVKRQEGTGELFF. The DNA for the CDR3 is TGCAGCGTGAAGAGGCAGGAGGGCACCGGGGAGCTGTTTTTT.

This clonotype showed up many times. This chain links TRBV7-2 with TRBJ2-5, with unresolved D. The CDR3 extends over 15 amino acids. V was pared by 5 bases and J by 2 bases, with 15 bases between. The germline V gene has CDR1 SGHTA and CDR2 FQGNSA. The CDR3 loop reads CASSPGPISQETQYF. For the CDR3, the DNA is TGTGCCAGCAGCCCAGGACCAATCTCGCAAGAGACCCAGTACTTC.

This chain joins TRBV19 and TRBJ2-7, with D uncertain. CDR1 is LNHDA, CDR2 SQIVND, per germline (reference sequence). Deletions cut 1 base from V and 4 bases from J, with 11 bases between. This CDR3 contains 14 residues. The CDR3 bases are TGTGCCAGTAGTATAGGGGCAGGTCCATACGAGCAGTACTTC. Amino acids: CASSIGAGPYEQYF.

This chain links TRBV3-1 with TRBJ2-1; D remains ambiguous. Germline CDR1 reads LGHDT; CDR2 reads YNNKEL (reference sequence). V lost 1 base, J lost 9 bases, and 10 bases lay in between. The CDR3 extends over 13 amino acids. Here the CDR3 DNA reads TGTGCCAGCAGCCAAGCCACCTGGGGTGAGCAGTTCTTC. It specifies CASSQATWGEQFF.

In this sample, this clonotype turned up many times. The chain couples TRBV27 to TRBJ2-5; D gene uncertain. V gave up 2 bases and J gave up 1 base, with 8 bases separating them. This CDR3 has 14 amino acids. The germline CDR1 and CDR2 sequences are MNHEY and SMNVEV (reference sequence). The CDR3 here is CASSLVNGQETQYF. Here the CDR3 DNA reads TGTGCCAGCAGTTTAGTTAACGGCCAAGAGACCCAGTACTTC.

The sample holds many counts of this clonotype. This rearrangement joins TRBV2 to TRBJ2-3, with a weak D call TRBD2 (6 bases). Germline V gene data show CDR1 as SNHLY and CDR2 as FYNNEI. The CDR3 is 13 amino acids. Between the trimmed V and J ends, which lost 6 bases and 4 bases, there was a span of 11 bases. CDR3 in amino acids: CASREGQADTQYF. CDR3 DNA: TGTGCCAGCAGGGAGGGGCAGGCAGATACGCAGTATTTT.

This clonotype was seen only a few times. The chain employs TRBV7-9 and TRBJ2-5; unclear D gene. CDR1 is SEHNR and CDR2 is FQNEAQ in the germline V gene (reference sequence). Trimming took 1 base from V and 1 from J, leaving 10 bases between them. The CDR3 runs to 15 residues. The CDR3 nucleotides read TGTGCCAGCAGCTTAGGCTCTCACGGCCAAGAGACCCAGTACTTC. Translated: CASSLGSHGQETQYF.

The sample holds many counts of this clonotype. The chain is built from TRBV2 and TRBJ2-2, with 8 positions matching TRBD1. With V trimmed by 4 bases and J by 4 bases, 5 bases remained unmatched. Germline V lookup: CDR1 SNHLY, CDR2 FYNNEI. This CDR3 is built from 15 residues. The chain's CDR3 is CASSAGQAFTGELFF. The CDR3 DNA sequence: TGTGCCAGCAGTGCGGGACAGGCCTTCACCGGGGAGCTGTTTTTT. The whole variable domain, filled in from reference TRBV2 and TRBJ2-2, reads EPEVTQTPSHQVTQMGQEVILRCVPISNHLYFYWYRQILGQKVEFLVSFYNNEISEKSEIFDDQFSVERPDGSNFTLKIRSTKLEDSAMYFCASSAGQAFTGELFFGEGSRLTVL.

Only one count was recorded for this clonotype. In DNA, the CDR3 is TGTGCCAGCAGAGTAGCGGGAGGCCGCTCCTACAATGAGCAGTTCTTC. Residues: CASRVAGGRSYNEQFF. The chain has TRBV27 and TRBJ2-1; 10 nucleotides agree with TRBD2. The CDR3 extends over 16 amino acids. V lost 6 bases, J lost 0 bases, and 5 bases stayed unmatched. The germline V gene encodes CDR1 MNHEY and CDR2 SMNVEV (reference sequence).

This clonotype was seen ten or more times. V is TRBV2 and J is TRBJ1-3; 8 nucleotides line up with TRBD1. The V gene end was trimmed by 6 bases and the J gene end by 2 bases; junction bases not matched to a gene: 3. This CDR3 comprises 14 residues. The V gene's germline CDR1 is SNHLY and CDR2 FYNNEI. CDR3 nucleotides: TGTGCCAGCAGACTGGACAGGGCTGGAAACACCATATATTTT. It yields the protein CASRLDRAGNTIYF.